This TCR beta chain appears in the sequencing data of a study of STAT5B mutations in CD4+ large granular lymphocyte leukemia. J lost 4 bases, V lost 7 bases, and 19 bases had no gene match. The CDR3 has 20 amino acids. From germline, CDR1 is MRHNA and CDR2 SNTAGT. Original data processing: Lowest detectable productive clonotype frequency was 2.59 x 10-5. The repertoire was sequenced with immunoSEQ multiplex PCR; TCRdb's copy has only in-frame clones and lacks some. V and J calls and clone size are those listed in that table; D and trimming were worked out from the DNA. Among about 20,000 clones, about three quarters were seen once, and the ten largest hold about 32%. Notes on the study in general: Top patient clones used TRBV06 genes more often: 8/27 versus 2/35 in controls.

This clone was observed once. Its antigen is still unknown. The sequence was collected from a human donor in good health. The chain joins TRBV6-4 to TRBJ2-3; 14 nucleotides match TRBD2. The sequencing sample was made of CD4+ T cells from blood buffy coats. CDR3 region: CASTLTGTSGRSSNPDTQYF. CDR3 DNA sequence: TGTGCCAGCACTTTGACAGGGACTAGCGGGAGATCGAGTAATCCAGATACGCAGTATTTT.